This T cell receptor beta chain was captured by sequencing in a study of blood T cell repertoires in COVID-19. Study background: From the United States, Italy and Spain came samples of acute and convalescent COVID-19.

This CDR3 contains 15 residues. V gave up 1 base and J gave up 4 bases, with 13 bases separating them. CDR1 is SEHNR and CDR2 is FQNEAQ in the germline V gene (reference sequence). In the original workflow: Amplifying reference gene primers gave estimates of nucleated cell counts. Some clones are missing from TCRdb's copy, which holds only in-frame ones; the method was immunoSEQ multiplex PCR. Clonal size and the V and J genes are those of that table, whereas D and trimming came from the DNA. The sample holds 77,000 or so clones; more than 70% are singletons and the top ten take 4% to 5.5%. The V call is TRBV7-9, the J call TRBJ1-2; D is possibly TRBD1 (6 bases). The specimen sequenced was peripheral blood. The receptor was derived from an elderly man with acute or convalescent COVID-19. CDR3 nucleotides: TGTGCCAGCAGCTTAGAGGGGACACAACTCTATGGCTACACCTTC. Amino acid sequence: CASSLEGTQLYGYTF.